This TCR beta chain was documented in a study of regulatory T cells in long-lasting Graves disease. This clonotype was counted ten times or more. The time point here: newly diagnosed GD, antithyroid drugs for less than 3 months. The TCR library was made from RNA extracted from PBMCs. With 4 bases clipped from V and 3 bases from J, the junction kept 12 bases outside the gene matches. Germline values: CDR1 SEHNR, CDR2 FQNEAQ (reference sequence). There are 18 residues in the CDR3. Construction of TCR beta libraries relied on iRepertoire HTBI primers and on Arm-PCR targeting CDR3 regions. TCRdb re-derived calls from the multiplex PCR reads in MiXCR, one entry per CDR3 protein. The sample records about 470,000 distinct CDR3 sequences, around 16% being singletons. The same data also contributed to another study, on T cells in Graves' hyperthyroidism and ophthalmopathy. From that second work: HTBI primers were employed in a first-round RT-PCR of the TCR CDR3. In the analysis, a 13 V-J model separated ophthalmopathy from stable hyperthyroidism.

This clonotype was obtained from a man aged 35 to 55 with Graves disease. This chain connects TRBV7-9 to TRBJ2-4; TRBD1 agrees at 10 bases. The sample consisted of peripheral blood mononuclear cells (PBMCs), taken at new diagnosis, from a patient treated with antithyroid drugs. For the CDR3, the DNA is TGTGCCAGCAGCTATAACATTGACAGGGGGCTTGGCAAAAACATTCAGTACTTC. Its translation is CASSYNIDRGLGKNIQYF.